Listed here are 25 T cell receptor beta chains from one sample, sequenced in a study of Graves' ophthalmopathy and Graves' hyperthyroidism. Researchers took RNA transcripts and amplified TCR beta CDR3 regions from them. A first-round RT-PCR used HTBI primers, followed by a second-round multiplex PCR. From the multiplex PCR reads, TCRdb called clonotypes with MiXCR, one entry per CDR3 protein. Of around 400,000 distinct CDR3 sequences in the sample, 18% were seen once. Sequenced input: peripheral blood. The receptors were gathered from a woman aged 18-29 years with Graves' ophthalmopathy.

This clonotype showed up just a few times. The chain carries TRBV5-1 and TRBJ1-1, with 10 bases fitting TRBD1. After removal of 2 bases from V and 0 bases from J, the junction contained 16 bases not matched to a gene. The CDR3 consists of 20 residues. The V gene's germline CDR1 is SGHRS and CDR2 YFSETQ. The CDR3: CASSFLKGTDRGQVNTEAFF. The CDR3 region has the DNA TGCGCCAGCAGCTTCTTAAAGGGCACAGACAGGGGGCAAGTGAACACTGAAGCTTTCTTT.

The chain employs TRBV2 and TRBJ2-5; possibly TRBD1 for D (6 bases). In germline, CDR1 is SNHLY, CDR2 FYNNEI. The V end was cut by 7 bases, the J end by 5 bases, with 11 bases between. This CDR3 is 12 amino acids long. CDR3 nucleotide sequence: TGTGCCAGCACCTCCCAGGGGGAGACCCAGTACTTC. Translating gives CASTSQGETQYF.

This clonotype was detected many times. The V and J genes are TRBV18 and TRBJ1-5; D not certain. Germline V gene sequence: CDR1 KGHSH, CDR2 LQKENI. The V gene lost 3 bases and the J gene lost 0 bases, with 9 bases spanning the gap. This CDR3 is 15 amino acids long. CDR3 DNA: TGTGCCAGCTCACCGCTTGAGTATAGCAATCAGCCCCAGCATTTT. Its translation is CASSPLEYSNQPQHF.

This clonotype was counted many times. The chain employs TRBV4-3 and TRBJ1-2, with 7 bases fitting TRBD1. From germline, CDR1 is LGHNA and CDR2 YSLEER. The length of the CDR3 is 18 residues. J was trimmed by 1 base and V by 5 bases; bases with no gene match: 16. The DNA for the CDR3 is TGCGCCAGCAGCAAAGTAATTCCCGGGACAGAAAATAACTATGGCTACACCTTC. Amino acids: CASSKVIPGTENNYGYTF.

This clonotype was found many times. The chain has TRBV18 and TRBJ2-7, with TRBD1 matching over 7 bases. CDR1 and CDR2 (germline): KGHSH, LQKENI. The CDR3 totals 14 residues. With 2 bases clipped from V and 6 bases from J, the junction kept 7 bases outside the gene matches. CDR3 coding DNA: TGTGCCAGCTCACCAGGGACAGCTAGGGGCGAGCAGTACTTC. Translating it yields CASSPGTARGEQYF. The variable domain in full, completed from reference TRBV18 and TRBJ2-7, reads NAGVMQNPRHLVRRRGQEARLRCSPMKGHSHVYWYRQLPEEGLKFMVYLQKENIIDESGMPKERFSAEFPKEGPSILRIQQVVRGDSAAYFCASSPGTARGEQYFGPGTRLTVT.

Many counts were recorded for this clonotype. J is TRBJ2-7 and V is TRBV5-1; maybe TRBD2 (5 bases). V lost 4 bases and J lost 3, with 17 bases in between. The CDR3 runs 15 residues. Germline V CDR1 and CDR2: SGHRS, YFSETQ. CDR3 sequence: CASSLAPTRGYEQYF. CDR3 DNA: TGCGCCAGCAGCCTGGCCCCGACCCGGGGCTACGAGCAGTACTTC.

The chain combines TRBV7-9 with TRBJ1-1; 10 bases are a match to TRBD1. V was pared by 4 bases and J by 6 bases, with 5 bases of the junction left unmatched. Germline V lookup: CDR1 SEHNR, CDR2 FQNEAQ (reference sequence). The CDR3 covers 14 residues. The CDR3 here is CASSWGTGVAEAFF. CDR3 DNA sequence: TGTGCCAGCAGCTGGGGGACAGGGGTCGCTGAAGCTTTCTTT.

This clonotype has just one count. V and J are TRBV6-2 or TRBV6-3 and TRBJ2-5; D remains unclear. Germline lookup yields CDR1 MNHEY and CDR2 SVGEGT. The length of the CDR3 is 14 residues. V dropped 4 bases and J dropped 1 base, with 10 bases sitting between them. CDR3 sequence reads: CASSSYRVQETQYF. The CDR3, as DNA: TGTGCCAGCAGTTCTTACAGAGTCCAAGAGACCCAGTACTTC.

This clonotype was counted ten times or more. The V call is TRBV5-1, the J call TRBJ2-7; either TRBD1 or TRBD2 may supply D (6 bases each). The CDR3 has 15 amino acids. Germline V CDR1 and CDR2: SGHRS, YFSETQ. With 4 bases removed from V and 5 bases from J, the gap between germline ends came to 19 bases. The chain's CDR3 is CASSRGAVLSHEQYF. CDR3 sequence (DNA): TGCGCCAGCAGCAGGGGGGCGGTTTTAAGCCACGAGCAGTACTTC. The full variable domain, its missing parts supplied by reference TRBV5-1 and TRBJ2-7, is KAGVTQTPRYLIKTRGQQVTLSCSPISGHRSVSWYQQTPGQGLQFLFEYFSETQRNKGNFPGRFSGRQFSNSRSEMNVSTLELGDSALYLCASSRGAVLSHEQYFGPGTRLTVT.

This clonotype appeared many times. This rearrangement joins TRBV30 to TRBJ2-5; TRBD2 might be the D (5 bases). Germline-derived CDR1 and CDR2 are GTSNPN and SVGIG (reference sequence). V lost 4 bases and J lost 2, with 20 bases in between. This CDR3 is 16 amino acids long. The CDR3 nucleotides read TGTGCCTGGATCCAGAAACGGGGATGGAGGCAAGAGACCCAGTACTTC. It codes for CAWIQKRGWRQETQYF.

This clonotype was detected ten times or more. The chain couples TRBV20-1 to TRBJ1-5; tentatively, D is TRBD1 (5 bases). The CDR3 sequence is 13 residues long. Trimming left V 6 bases short and J 10 bases short, with 19 bases between. CDR1 DFQATT and CDR2 SNEGSKA come from the germline V gene (reference sequence). CDR3 DNA sequence: TGCAGTGCCCCGGGGACTGTTCAAGGACCCCAGCATTTT. Encoded protein: CSAPGTVQGPQHF.

This clonotype has at least ten counts. The chain links TRBV7-8 to TRBJ2-7, with 13 bases matching TRBD2. The CDR3 is made up of 16 amino acids. Germline lookup yields CDR1 SGHVS and CDR2 FQNEAQ. V lost 3 bases to trimming and J lost 2 bases; unmatched junction nucleotides: 4. This chain's CDR3 is CASSFPGLAGPYEQYF. In DNA, the CDR3 is TGTGCCAGCAGCTTTCCGGGACTAGCGGGACCCTACGAGCAGTACTTC.

In this sample, this clonotype turned up many times. The genes are TRBV6-2 or TRBV6-3 and TRBJ2-7; tentatively, D is TRBD1 (5 bases). V shed 2 bases and J shed 7 bases, with 15 bases lying between them. The CDR3 runs 14 residues. From germline, CDR1 is MNHEY and CDR2 SVGEGT. DNA of the CDR3: TGTGCCAGCAGTTACCCAGGGTCCAGATGGGAGCAGTACTTC. Translated: CASSYPGSRWEQYF.

This clonotype was counted many times. V gene TRBV6-1 combines with J gene TRBJ2-2; 8 nucleotides align to TRBD1. Germline lookup yields CDR1 MNHNS and CDR2 SASEGT. V lost 5 bases to trimming and J lost 5 bases; unmatched junction nucleotides: 7. The CDR3 totals 15 residues. The CDR3 DNA reads as TGTGCCAGCAGTCCGCGGACAGGGCGGACCGGGGAGCTGTTTTTT. The encoded protein is CASSPRTGRTGELFF.

This clonotype was picked up many times. The V gene is TRBV28, the J gene TRBJ2-7; the match to TRBD1 covers 7 bases. Per germline, CDR1 MDHEN and CDR2 SYDVKM. The CDR3 is 15 amino acids. V trimming: 6 bases; J trimming: 5 bases; junction bases outside the gene matches: 13. The CDR3 nucleotides read TGTGCCAGCAGGAGGACAGGACTTAGAGTCCACGAGCAGTACTTC. Its protein is CASRRTGLRVHEQYF.

Ten or more counts support this clonotype. The chain links TRBV7-3 to TRBJ2-3, with 8 positions matching TRBD1. The CDR3 extends over 17 amino acids. V lost 5 bases and J lost 3; bases outside the gene matches: 13. CDR1 is SGHTA, CDR2 FQGTGA, per germline. CDR3 sequence reads: CASSVGQGIGGTDTQYF. As DNA, the CDR3 is TGTGCCAGCAGCGTAGGACAGGGAATAGGGGGGACAGATACGCAGTATTTT.

This clonotype was observed many times. The chain combines TRBV28 with TRBJ1-1; no clear D. V shed 8 bases and J shed 1 base, with 8 bases lying between them. The CDR3 spans 12 residues. From germline, CDR1 is MDHEN and CDR2 SYDVKM. CDR3 protein: CASANRNTEAFF. Here the CDR3 DNA reads TGTGCCAGCGCAAACAGGAACACTGAAGCTTTCTTT.

This clonotype was detected ten times or more. The CDR3 loop reads CASSYSWTGGRLGELFF. The CDR3 nucleotides read TGTGCCAGCAGTTACTCATGGACTGGCGGGAGATTAGGGGAGCTGTTTTTT. The chain couples TRBV6-5 to TRBJ2-2, with 7 bases lining up with TRBD2. With 0 bases clipped from V and 8 bases from J, the junction kept 12 bases outside the gene matches. CDR3 length: 17 amino acids. CDR1 and CDR2 from the germline V gene are MNHEY and SVGAGI.

This clonotype was picked up a small number of times. This chain joins TRBV28 and TRBJ1-2; no clear D gene. CDR1 is MDHEN and CDR2 is SYDVKM in the germline V gene. Trimming shortened V by 2 bases and J by 7 bases, and 17 bases separated the two germline ends. The CDR3 length is 15 residues. CDR3 nucleotides: TGTGCCAGCAGTTTAACCTTCGAGGGTATCGGTGGCTACACCTTC. Protein: CASSLTFEGIGGYTF.

This clonotype has at least ten counts. V and J are TRBV12-3 or TRBV12-4 and TRBJ1-6; perhaps TRBD1 as D (6 bases). Trimming took 5 bases from V and 6 from J, leaving 14 bases between them. This CDR3 contains 15 residues. The CDR3 coding sequence is TGTGCCAGCAGTCTACAGGGTTTCGGTAATTCACCCCTCCACTTT. Protein: CASSLQGFGNSPLHF.

This clonotype showed up many times. The chain links TRBV11-2 to TRBJ1-2; D is uncertain. V was clipped by 3 bases and J by 4 bases, with 21 bases between them. Germline V CDR1 and CDR2: SGHAT, FQNNGV. This CDR3 region has 17 residues. CDR3 sequence reads: CASSFLLGSDRTYGYTF. CDR3 sequence (DNA): TGTGCCAGCAGCTTCCTTTTAGGGTCCGATCGAACCTATGGCTACACCTTC. The full variable domain, with the rest looked up from reference TRBV11-2 and TRBJ1-2, is EAGVAQSPRYKIIEKRQSVAFWCNPISGHATLYWYQQILGQGPKLLIQFQNNGVVDDSQLPKDRFSAERLKGVDSTLKIQPAKLEDSAVYLCASSFLLGSDRTYGYTFGSGTRLTVV.

This clonotype was found many times. V is TRBV30 and J is TRBJ1-2; no clear D. In germline, CDR1 is GTSNPN, CDR2 SVGIG (reference sequence). V was cut by 2 bases and J by 0 bases, with 22 bases left in between. The CDR3 is 18 amino acids. CDR3 sequence reads: CAWSPKLFFSAANYGYTF. The DNA for the CDR3 is TGTGCCTGGAGTCCAAAGCTATTTTTCAGTGCGGCTAACTATGGCTACACCTTC.

This clonotype occurred many times. This CDR3 reads CASSFVRKNTGELFF. The DNA for the CDR3 is TGTGCCAGCAGTTTTGTGCGGAAGAACACCGGGGAGCTGTTTTTT. V and J are TRBV28 and TRBJ2-2; D unresolved. CDR3 length equals 15 residues. The V gene lost 3 bases and the J gene lost 1 base, with 9 bases spanning the gap. From germline, CDR1 is MDHEN and CDR2 SYDVKM.

The chain joins TRBV6-1 to TRBJ1-5, with a tentative D call TRBD1 (5 bases). The ends were cut back, 2 bases at V and 2 bases at J, with 10 bases in the middle. Germline V lookup: CDR1 MNHNS, CDR2 SASEGT. There are 15 residues in the CDR3. The CDR3 spells CASSENRGGNQPQHF. CDR3 bases: TGTGCCAGCAGTGAAAACCGAGGGGGCAATCAGCCCCAGCATTTT.

This clonotype has a count of ten or more. The chain carries TRBV6-1 and TRBJ1-2; the D is unclear. The V and J ends lost 1 base and 4 bases respectively, with 10 bases between them. The CDR3 covers 14 residues. The germline CDR1 and CDR2 sequences are MNHNS and SASEGT. The CDR3 protein is CASSEGTPSYGYTF. Here the CDR3 DNA reads TGTGCCAGCAGTGAAGGGACCCCAAGCTATGGCTACACCTTC.